Listed below are T cell receptor beta chains from one sample, sequenced in a study of blood T cell repertoires in COVID-19. Produced via immunoSEQ multiplex PCR; TCRdb's table is partial and in-frame only. The table records some 150,000 clones, around 89% of them present only once. Material: PBMCs or T cells enriched from blood (not recorded which). These receptors all stem from a woman in her twenties or thirties with acute COVID-19. Both conserved end residues are part of each CDR3. Fields, in order: clone size, V gene, D gene, J gene, CDR3 protein, CDR3 DNA. D genes are given only for firm matches. Clone size is not always given. Where it is, it says once, few, many or a class for expanded clones.

few	TRBV19	-	TRBJ1-5	CASSLGAYSNQPQHF	TGTGCCAGTAGCCTCGGAGCGTATAGCAATCAGCCCCAGCATTTT
-	TRBV18	-	TRBJ1-1	CASSPPRSSTEAFF	TGTGCCAGCTCACCACCCAGGTCGAGCACTGAAGCTTTCTTT
-	TRBV4-2	-	TRBJ1-6	CASSQPMSPLHF	TGTGCCAGCAGCCAACCCATGTCACCCCTCCACTTT
-	TRBV16	TRBD1	TRBJ1-3	CASSGQGGSGNTIYF	TGTGCCAGCAGCGGACAGGGCGGCTCTGGAAACACCATATATTTT
-	TRBV28	TRBD1	TRBJ2-3	CASSTLTGKSSTDTQYF	TGTGCCAGCAGTACCCTGACAGGGAAGTCTTCCACAGATACGCAGTATTTT
-	TRBV12-3/TRBV12-4	-	TRBJ1-3	CASSQAQGRYF	TGTGCCAGCAGCCAGGCCCAGGGAAGGTATTTT
once	TRBV7-8	TRBD2	TRBJ2-7	CASSQGLGYYEQYF	TGTGCCAGCAGCCAGGGACTAGGGTACTACGAGCAGTACTTC
-	TRBV29-1	TRBD1	TRBJ2-1	CSVERTGGGNEQFF	TGCAGCGTTGAGAGGACAGGGGGAGGCAATGAGCAGTTCTTC
once	TRBV25-1	-	TRBJ2-5	CASSDNDGRKWETQYF	TGTGCCAGCAGTGATAACGATGGCCGAAAATGGGAGACCCAGTACTTC
-	TRBV5-4	-	TRBJ2-1	CASSPEGPRYNEQFF	TGTGCCAGCAGCCCGGAGGGCCCCCGATACAATGAGCAGTTCTTC
-	TRBV11-2	TRBD1	TRBJ2-3	CASSLVGTDTDTQYF	TGTGCCAGCAGCTTAGTTGGGACAGACACAGATACGCAGTATTTT
-	TRBV6-4	TRBD1	TRBJ2-1	CASSQGQGFGNEQFF	TGTGCCAGCAGTCAGGGACAGGGGTTTGGCAATGAGCAGTTCTTC
-	TRBV6-2/TRBV6-3	-	TRBJ1-1	CASSYSFAGVNTEAFF	TGTGCCAGCAGTTACTCGTTTGCAGGGGTGAACACTGAAGCTTTCTTT
-	TRBV19	-	TRBJ2-5	CASSIVPERRETQYF	TGTGCCAGTAGTATAGTTCCCGAGAGGAGAGAGACCCAGTACTTC
-	TRBV10-3	-	TRBJ2-7	CAIQSSRVLYEQYF	TGTGCCATCCAATCGAGCAGGGTACTCTACGAGCAGTACTTC
-	TRBV6-5	TRBD1	TRBJ1-5	CASSKMTGENQPQHF	TGTGCCAGCAGCAAAATGACAGGGGAAAATCAGCCCCAGCATTTT
once	TRBV7-3	-	TRBJ1-1	CASSLGVEGRNTEAFF	TGTGCCAGCAGCTTAGGGGTGGAGGGGCGGAACACTGAAGCTTTCTTT
-	TRBV5-1	TRBD1	TRBJ1-2	CASRTGTVEGYTF	TGCGCCAGCAGGACAGGGACAGTGGAGGGCTACACCTTC
-	TRBV28	TRBD1	TRBJ1-1	CASRPGQTNTEAFF	TGTGCCAGCAGACCGGGACAGACGAACACTGAAGCTTTCTTT
-	TRBV28	-	TRBJ2-7	CASSLFGGTYEQYF	TGTGCCAGCAGTTTATTCGGGGGAACCTACGAGCAGTACTTC
-	TRBV3-1/TRBV3-2	-	TRBJ1-2	CASSQSGGGGYTF	TGTGCCAGCAGCCAAAGCGGGGGGGGTGGCTACACCTTC
-	TRBV12-3/TRBV12-4	-	TRBJ1-2	CASSLSQRYGYTF	TGTGCCAGCAGTTTATCTCAGCGCTATGGCTACACCTTC
-	TRBV9	-	TRBJ2-3	CASSVKSTSTDTQYF	TGTGCCAGCAGCGTAAAGTCGACTAGCACAGATACGCAGTATTTT
few	TRBV2	-	TRBJ2-7	CASSALSPEQYF	TGTGCCAGCAGTGCCTTGAGCCCCGAGCAGTACTTC
-	TRBV14	TRBD1	TRBJ1-1	CASSLDGQGRTEAFF	TGTGCCAGCAGCCTTGATGGACAGGGACGGACTGAAGCTTTCTTT
-	TRBV4-1	-	TRBJ1-2	CASSQREAPSYGYTF	TGCGCCAGCAGCCAACGGGAAGCCCCCAGTTATGGCTACACCTTC
once	TRBV7-9	TRBD1	TRBJ2-1	CASSLGQGAYEQFF	TGTGCCAGCAGCTTAGGACAGGGGGCTTATGAGCAGTTCTTC
-	TRBV19	-	TRBJ1-4	CASSRGEGLTNEKLFF	TGTGCCAGTAGTAGGGGTGAGGGATTGACTAATGAAAAACTGTTTTTT
-	TRBV19	TRBD1	TRBJ1-1	CASSIKSGAGGPVSMNTEAFF	TGTGCCAGTAGTATCAAGTCGGGGGCAGGGGGCCCGGTCTCCATGAACACTGAAGCTTTCTTT
few	TRBV28	TRBD1	TRBJ1-1	CASSLPNRGPAFF	TGTGCCAGCAGTTTGCCAAACAGGGGGCCGGCTTTCTTT
-	TRBV30	-	TRBJ1-1	CAWSRGTEAFF	TGTGCCTGGAGTAGGGGCACTGAAGCTTTCTTT
-	TRBV19	TRBD1	TRBJ1-5	CASSRDQGARGNQPQHF	TGTGCCAGTAGTAGAGATCAGGGGGCGCGGGGCAATCAGCCCCAGCATTTT
once	TRBV19	-	TRBJ2-1	CAASRSGTTYNEQFF	TGTGCCGCCAGTAGATCGGGAACCACCTACAATGAGCAGTTCTTC
-	TRBV6-2/TRBV6-3	TRBD1	TRBJ2-7	CASSSDGTGLGEQYF	TGTGCCAGCAGCTCCGACGGGACAGGGCTCGGCGAGCAGTACTTC
-	TRBV23-1	TRBD1	TRBJ2-1	CASSQSVWGRGFNEQFF	TGCGCCAGCAGTCAATCGGTTTGGGGCAGGGGGTTCAATGAGCAGTTCTTC
-	TRBV30	TRBD1	TRBJ2-7	CARALGQGYEQYF	TGTGCCCGGGCACTAGGACAGGGCTACGAGCAGTACTTC
-	TRBV19	TRBD1	TRBJ1-2	CASTAPTIPGQGYLNYGYTF	TGTGCCAGTACAGCACCCACCATCCCCGGACAGGGATATCTTAACTATGGCTACACCTTC
-	TRBV4-2	-	TRBJ2-7	CASSQDPDFQRYEQYF	TGTGCCAGCAGCCAAGATCCTGACTTTCAGAGGTACGAGCAGTACTTC
-	TRBV18	-	TRBJ1-1	CASSQESIRNTEAFF	TGTGCCAGCTCACAAGAGAGTATCCGGAACACTGAAGCTTTCTTT
-	TRBV7-2	-	TRBJ1-1	CASSFTGFYEAFF	TGTGCCAGCAGCTTCACAGGATTCTATGAAGCTTTCTTT
-	TRBV27	TRBD2	TRBJ2-1	CASSFSQSGLNPSNEQFF	TGTGCCAGCAGTTTCAGCCAATCGGGACTAAACCCTTCCAATGAGCAGTTCTTC
-	TRBV6-5	TRBD1	TRBJ2-2	CASRGTGFGELFF	TGTGCCAGCAGGGGGACAGGGTTCGGGGAGCTGTTTTTT
-	TRBV6-4	-	TRBJ2-3	CASSDRSTPTDTQYF	TGTGCCAGCAGTGACCGCTCGACACCCACAGATACGCAGTATTTT
once	TRBV28	-	TRBJ1-2	CASSLVDRYYGYTF	TGTGCCAGCAGTTTAGTCGACAGGTACTATGGCTACACCTTC
-	TRBV7-2	-	TRBJ2-1	CASSLSSSSYNEQFF	TGTGCCAGCAGCTTATCGTCCAGCTCCTACAATGAGCAGTTCTTC
-	TRBV3-1/TRBV3-2	TRBD1	TRBJ2-1	CASSPTGGSYNEQFF	TGTGCCAGCAGCCCGACAGGGGGCTCCTACAATGAGCAGTTCTTC
-	TRBV7-9	-	TRBJ1-1	CASSLGLPGTEAFF	TGTGCCAGCAGCTTAGGACTGCCGGGCACTGAAGCTTTCTTT
-	TRBV6-6	-	TRBJ1-3	CASSYQGGSGNTIYF	TGTGCCAGCAGTTATCAGGGTGGATCTGGAAACACCATATATTTT
-	TRBV4-3	-	TRBJ2-2	CASSQGGLENTGELFF	TGCGCCAGCAGCCAAGGCGGGCTAGAGAACACCGGGGAGCTGTTTTTT
-	TRBV7-9	TRBD1	TRBJ1-5	CASSLWTGGRSNQPQHF	TGTGCCAGCAGCTTATGGACAGGGGGCAGGAGCAATCAGCCCCAGCATTTT